This T cell receptor (beta chain) was documented in a study of human T cells and chemical hapten exposure. Study in general: Each patch test put 0.01% DPC on the upper back, and results were read at 6 days.

The library gave individual cDNA molecules unique molecular identifiers. TCRdb ran MiXCR on the RACE reads and lists one entry per CDR3 protein. The table shows about 70,000 distinct CDR3 sequences, with approximately 9.4% occurring only once. Many counts were recorded for this clonotype. No antigen is known for it. Sample time point: patch test 1, 2 weeks after DPC sensitization. The treatment denotes: therapeutic diphenylcyclopropenone sensitization with weekly scalp DPC. The V gene lost 0 bases and the J gene lost 10 bases, with 16 bases spanning the gap. Per the germline V gene, CDR1 is SGHRS and CDR2 is YFSETQ. The CDR3 has 14 amino acids. Study-wide findings and caveats: Expanded TCRs clustered into significantly more large CDR3 similarity groups than controls, the analysis revealed. PT1 expanded TCR numbers rose with patch test score.

Here the sequenced sample was whole blood, taken in connection with sensitization to the hapten diphenylcyclopropenone (DPC). The chain joins TRBV5-1 to TRBJ1-2, with D tentatively TRBD1 (6 bases). The TCR was taken from a middle-aged woman with alopecia areata. Some clones in this sample may be carry-over from other donors' samples. The chain's CDR3 is CASSLAGAAHDYTF. The CDR3 DNA is TGCGCCAGCAGCTTGGCGGGGGCAGCCCACGACTACACCTTC.